The text below deals with one T cell receptor (beta chain). The specificity of this receptor is unknown. Within one base of it there is no much larger clone, and no base qualities were kept. TCR beta CDR3 regions were sequenced from DNA using the immunoSEQ hsTCRbeta Kit. From the authors' description of their analysis: The ImmunoSEQ Analyzer was used to analyse the TCR sequencing data. T cell clonality was defined as 1 minus Pielou's evenness, calculated on productive rearrangements. To measure T cell diversity, the inverse Simpson index was applied to productive templates. T cell density was defined as TCR beta template counts normalized to usable DNA, with usable DNA estimated by amplification and sequencing of housekeeping genes. Two-sided Kruskal-Wallis tests were used to compare TCR metrics between histologic stages. Not all clones reach the TCRdb copy of this immuneACCESS table, which keeps in-frame sequences only. Checked studies attribute under half of the gap to unresolved V genes and leave the rest unexplained. The D gene and trimming were derived from the DNA, and the V and J assignments and clone size from that table. This sample gives about 11,000 clones in total; under 90% of them show up just once. The leading ten clones occupy 1.7% of the sample.

Reading from cysteine to phenylalanine, the CDR3 counts 12 amino acids. The sequence is cut down to CDR3 DNA, 36 bases in frame from base 1. V sheds 8 bases and J sheds 4 bases, leaving 11 bases between their ends. The germline V gene gives CDR1 as SGHVS and CDR2 as FQNEAQ. This sample was included in a study of immune evolution from preneoplasia to lung adenocarcinoma (dated by TCRdb to about 2021). Study-wide context: HLA loss of heterozygosity was found in about 6.3% of AIS, roughly 15% of MIA and 25% to 40% of ADC lesions, and in no AAH lesions. The study reported that fewer than 120 samples were used for TCR sequencing. A total of some 48 patients with pulmonary nodules who underwent surgical resection were included in the overall cohort. TCR sequencing data came from a few dozen patients. POLYSOLVER was used to infer Class I HLA alleles from exome data, while LOHHLA was used to detect allele-specific HLA loss. Resected precursor lesions (AAH, AIS, MIA) and invasive adenocarcinomas were compared against paired morphologically normal lung tissue. The immune data were integrated with whole exome sequencing and methylation data from the same cohort of nodules. The sample size was set by how many specimens were available, not by a prior power calculation. The study used immune gene expression, TCR sequencing and multiplex immunofluorescence to profile the immune contexture of lung adenocarcinoma precursors and invasive adenocarcinoma. Results and caveats for the whole study, not just this receptor: Compared with EGFR-mutant or double wild-type lesions, KRAS-mutant nodules had the highest T cell clonality. Normal lung had the highest top T cell clone frequencies, which appeared to decline progressively from AAH through AIS, MIA and invasive adenocarcinoma. The findings reflected association rather than direct causation, and larger cohorts with long-term follow-up and longitudinal biopsies were considered necessary. Clonality was highest in normal lung, while later-stage lesions appeared to have lower clonality but higher T cell density and diversity. Because all patients were from Japan and China, applicability to Western populations was uncertain.

Between 2014 and 2017, the patients underwent resection in either Japan or China. Two lung cancer pathologists independently confirmed the histologic diagnosis of each case on H&E slides. Premalignant or tumor cells were enriched for nucleic acid extraction by macro-dissection performed after pathologic assessment. DNA was isolated from FFPE tissue using the AllPrep DNA/RNA FFPE Kit. This TCR was sampled from a person aged 70 to 85 with lung adenocarcinoma. The sequencing input was FFPE minimally invasive lung adenocarcinoma tissue. The sample's cell subset or site, from its label and the paper: micro-invasive lung adenocarcinoma (MIA). In this chain, TRBV7-8 is recombined with TRBJ1-2; a tentative D call is TRBD1 (5 bases match). In nucleotides, the sequence is TGTGCCAGCGGCCAGGGAAGCTATGGCTACACCTTC. This sequence encodes CASGQGSYGYTF. This CDR3, with the reference TRBV7-8 and TRBJ1-2 proteins standing in past its ends, gives the full variable domain GAGVSQSPRYKVAKRGQDVALRCDPISGHVSLFWYQQALGQGPEFLTYFQNEAQLDKSGLPSDRFFAERPEGSVSTLKIQRTQQEDSAVYLCASGQGSYGYTFGSGTRLTVV.